This TCR beta chain was sequenced during a study of graft-versus-host responses after intestinal transplantation. Across the study: Recipients received multivisceral, liver-intestinal, or isolated intestinal transplants. The study's findings and limits: The recipient marrow held GvH clones, and some of them showed up first in ileum or blood. Early post-transplant declines in HvG were associated with peak levels of circulating GvH clones.

Repertoires were generated with immunoSEQ multiplex PCR, while TCRdb's copy carries only in-frame clones and drops some. This table has tens of thousands of clones, around 47% appearing once. There were approximately 200,000 CFSE-labeled responder cells plated together with approximately 200,000 irradiated, violet-dye-labeled stimulator cells. At the end of the reaction, proliferating CFSE-low CD3+CD4+ and CD3+CD8+ responders were sorted. This clone is medium-sized (0.01 to 0.1%) within its sample. Trimming cost V 0 bases and J 4 bases, with 9 bases left between them. The V gene's germline CDR1 is MNHNS and CDR2 SASEGT. This CDR3 has 14 amino acids.

The genes are TRBV6-1 and TRBJ1-2; D remains unclear. This sequence originates from a human patient who was an organ donor for intestinal transplantation. The source material was alloreactive CD8+ T cells from a mixed lymphocyte reaction culture, sampled before transplantation. Subset indicated: CFSE-low proliferating T cells sorted from roughly six-day pre-transplant mixed lymphocyte reaction (GvH or HvG direction). The CDR3 bases are TGTGCCAGCAGTGAAGCACCCGGTCCCTATGGCTACACCTTC. Its translation is CASSEAPGPYGYTF.